The clone carrying this T cell receptor beta chain came up many times. TCRdb processed the 5' RACE reads anew with MiXCR; each CDR3 protein has one entry. The table records approximately 30,000 distinct CDR3 sequences, 5.4% of them present only once. The data belong to a study of early T cells in non-severe SARS-CoV-2 infection. There are 16 residues in the CDR3. Trimming took 0 bases from V and 1 from J; bases not matched to a gene: 4. CDR1 and CDR2 from the germline V gene are SGHRS and YFSETQ. This chain uses TRBV5-1 with TRBJ2-7, with 10 bases matching TRBD2. Sequenced material: whole blood. This sequence was found in an adult who was a healthcare worker with PCR-confirmed SARS-CoV-2 infection or an uninfected control (not recorded which). The CDR3 reads CASSLVTSGTSYEQYF. In DNA, the CDR3 is TGCGCCAGCAGCTTGGTAACTAGCGGGACGTCCTACGAGCAGTACTTC.